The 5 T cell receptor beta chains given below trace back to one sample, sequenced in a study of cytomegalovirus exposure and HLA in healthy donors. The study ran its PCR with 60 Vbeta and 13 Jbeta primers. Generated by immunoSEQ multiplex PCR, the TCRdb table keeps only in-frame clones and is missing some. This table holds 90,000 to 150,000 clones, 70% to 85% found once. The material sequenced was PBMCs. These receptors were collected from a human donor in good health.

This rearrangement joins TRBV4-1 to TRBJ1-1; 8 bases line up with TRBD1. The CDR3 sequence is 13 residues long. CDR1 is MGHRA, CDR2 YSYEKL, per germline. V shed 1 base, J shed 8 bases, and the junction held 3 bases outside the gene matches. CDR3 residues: CASSQGRGQEAFF. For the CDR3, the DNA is TGCGCCAGCAGCCAAGGCAGGGGGCAAGAAGCTTTCTTT.

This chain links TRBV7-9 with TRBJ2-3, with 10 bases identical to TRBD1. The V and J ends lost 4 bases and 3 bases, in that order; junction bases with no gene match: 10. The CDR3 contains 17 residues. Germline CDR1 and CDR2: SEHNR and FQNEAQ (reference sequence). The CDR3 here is CASSSTLGTGATDTQYF. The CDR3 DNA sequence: TGTGCCAGCAGCTCGACCCTAGGGACAGGGGCGACAGATACGCAGTATTTT.

CDR3 in amino acids: CSVGTGGPTRFENTEAFF. The CDR3 DNA is TGCAGCGTTGGGACAGGGGGCCCCACACGGTTTGAAAACACTGAAGCTTTCTTT. This sequence joins TRBV29-1 and TRBJ1-1, with TRBD1 matching over 11 bases. CDR1 SQVTM and CDR2 ANQGSEA come from the germline V gene. The CDR3 is 18 residues long. Trimming at V came to 4 bases and at J to 2 bases, leaving 15 bases not matched to a gene.

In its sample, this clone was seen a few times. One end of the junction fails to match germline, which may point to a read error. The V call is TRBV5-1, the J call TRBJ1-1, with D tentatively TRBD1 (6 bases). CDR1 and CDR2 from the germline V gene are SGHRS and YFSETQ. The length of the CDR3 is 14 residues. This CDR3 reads CASRADSMRTEAFF. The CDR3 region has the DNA TGTGCCAGCAGAGCGGACAGTATGCGGACTGAAGCTTTCTTT.

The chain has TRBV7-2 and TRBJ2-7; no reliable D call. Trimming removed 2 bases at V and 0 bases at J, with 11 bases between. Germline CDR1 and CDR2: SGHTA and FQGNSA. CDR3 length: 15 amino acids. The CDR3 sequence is CASSLRYRYSYEQYF. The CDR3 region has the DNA TGTGCCAGCAGCTTACGCTACAGATACTCCTACGAGCAGTACTTC.